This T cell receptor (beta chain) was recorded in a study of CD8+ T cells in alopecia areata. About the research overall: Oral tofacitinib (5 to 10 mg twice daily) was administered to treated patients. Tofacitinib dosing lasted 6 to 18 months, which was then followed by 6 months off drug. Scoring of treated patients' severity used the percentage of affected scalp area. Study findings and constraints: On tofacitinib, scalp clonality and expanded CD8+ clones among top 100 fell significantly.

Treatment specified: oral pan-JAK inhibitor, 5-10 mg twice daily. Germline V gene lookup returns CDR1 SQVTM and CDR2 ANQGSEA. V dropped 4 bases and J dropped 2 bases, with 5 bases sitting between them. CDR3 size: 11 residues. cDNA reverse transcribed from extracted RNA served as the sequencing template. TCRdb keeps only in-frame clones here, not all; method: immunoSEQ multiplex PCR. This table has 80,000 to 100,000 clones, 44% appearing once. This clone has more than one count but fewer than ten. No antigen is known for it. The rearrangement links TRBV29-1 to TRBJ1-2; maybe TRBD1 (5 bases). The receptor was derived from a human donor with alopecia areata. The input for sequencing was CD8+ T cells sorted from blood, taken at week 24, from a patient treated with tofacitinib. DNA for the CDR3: TGCAGCGTTGCAGGGAACTATGGCTACACCTTC. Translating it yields CSVAGNYGYTF.